The entry below describes one TCR beta chain. Its matching antigen is unknown. Trimming cost V 4 bases and J 1 base, with 13 bases left between them. CDR1 LGHNA and CDR2 YSLEER come from the germline V gene. This CDR3 comprises 16 residues. This sample is part of a study of response to subunit inactivated influenza vaccine. Study-wide results and caveats: Authors suggested that a seasonal influenza vaccination recruits few new T cells each time.

TCRdb re-analysed the RT-PCR reads in MiXCR, keeping a single row per CDR3 protein. The sample includes 600,000 to 700,000 distinct CDR3 sequences, around 15% of them seen just once. The source is a man in his fifties who received an inactivated influenza vaccine. The J gene is TRBJ2-2, the V gene TRBV4-3, with D perhaps TRBD1 (6 bases). The sample was PBMCs from blood, taken less than 15 days before vaccination. The CDR3 spells CASSPELGGNTGELFF. CDR3 coding DNA: TGCGCCAGCAGCCCCGAGCTAGGGGGGAACACCGGGGAGCTGTTTTTT.